This TCR beta chain was observed in a study of CD8 T cells in ankylosing spondylitis. Trimming shortened V by 0 bases and J by 7 bases, and 12 bases separated the two germline ends. Germline V gene lookup returns CDR1 MNHEY and CDR2 SVGAGI. The CDR3 is made up of 14 amino acids. Study results and caveats: Certain motif variants had earlier appeared in reactive arthritis synovial fluid and blood.

TCRdb recomputed calls from the 5' RACE reads with MiXCR, one row per CDR3 protein. The table shows some 340,000 distinct CDR3 sequences, with roughly 14% occurring only once. In this sample, this clonotype turned up a few times. Its antigen is still unknown. V is TRBV6-5 and J is TRBJ1-2; D remains unclear. This sequence originates from a male donor with ankylosing spondylitis or in good health (not recorded which). Sequenced: blood, either unsorted or a sorted T cell fraction (not recorded which). The CDR3 sequence: CASSYSIHPTGYTF. Written as DNA, the CDR3 is TGTGCCAGCAGTTACTCGATACACCCAACTGGCTACACCTTC.